Included here is one T cell receptor (beta chain) sequence, with context. These data come from a study of OX40 agonist ivuxolimab in advanced cancers. Germline CDR1 is SGDLS and CDR2 is YYNGEE. This CDR3 is 17 amino acids long. J gave up 8 bases and V 1 base, and 15 bases lay outside the gene matches. The table came from immunoSEQ multiplex PCR; TCRdb's copy has only in-frame clones and leaves some out. The table includes tens of thousands of clones, more than 85% detected once. This TCR came from an adult with an advanced solid tumor such as melanoma, head and neck, liver or kidney cancer. The sample was CD4+ or CD8+ T cells sorted from blood, taken in a trial of the OX40 agonist ivuxolimab. The V and J genes are TRBV9 and TRBJ2-1; 7 positions match TRBD2. CDR3 in amino acids: CASSVKPSGRNGDEQFF. Written as DNA, the CDR3 is TGTGCCAGCAGCGTAAAGCCTAGCGGTAGAAATGGGGATGAGCAGTTCTTC.